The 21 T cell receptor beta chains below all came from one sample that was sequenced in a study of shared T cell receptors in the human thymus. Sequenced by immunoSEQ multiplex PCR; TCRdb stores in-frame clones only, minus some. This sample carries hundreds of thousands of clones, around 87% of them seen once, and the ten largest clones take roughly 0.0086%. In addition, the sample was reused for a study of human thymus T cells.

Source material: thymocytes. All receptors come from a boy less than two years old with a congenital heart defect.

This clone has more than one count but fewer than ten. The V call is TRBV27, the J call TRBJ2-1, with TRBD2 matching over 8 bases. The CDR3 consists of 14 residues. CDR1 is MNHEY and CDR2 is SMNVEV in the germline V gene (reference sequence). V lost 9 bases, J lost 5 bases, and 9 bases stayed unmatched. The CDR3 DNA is TGTGCCAGTACCAGGAGCGGGAGACACAATGAGCAGTTCTTC. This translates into CASTRSGRHNEQFF.

The CDR3 protein is CASSNSPETQYF. CDR3 bases: TGTGCCAGCAGCAACTCCCCAGAGACCCAGTACTTC. The gene calls are TRBV27 and TRBJ2-5; D gene ambiguous. Per the germline V gene, CDR1 is MNHEY and CDR2 is SMNVEV (reference sequence). The V gene lost 6 bases and the J gene lost 4 bases, with 9 bases spanning the gap. The CDR3 sequence is 12 residues long.

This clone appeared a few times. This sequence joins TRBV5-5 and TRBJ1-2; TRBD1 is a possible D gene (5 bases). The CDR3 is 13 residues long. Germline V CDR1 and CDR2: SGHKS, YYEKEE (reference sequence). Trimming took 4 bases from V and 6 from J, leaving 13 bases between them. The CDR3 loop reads CASSLPQGDGYTF. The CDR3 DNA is TGTGCCAGCAGCCTCCCCCAGGGTGATGGCTACACCTTC.

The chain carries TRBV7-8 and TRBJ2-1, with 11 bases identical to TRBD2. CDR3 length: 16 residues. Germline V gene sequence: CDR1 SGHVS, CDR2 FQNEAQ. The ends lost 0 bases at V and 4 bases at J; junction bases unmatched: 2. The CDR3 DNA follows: TGTGCCAGCAGCTTAGCGGCTAGCGGGGGGTACAATGAGCAGTTCTTC. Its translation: CASSLAASGGYNEQFF.

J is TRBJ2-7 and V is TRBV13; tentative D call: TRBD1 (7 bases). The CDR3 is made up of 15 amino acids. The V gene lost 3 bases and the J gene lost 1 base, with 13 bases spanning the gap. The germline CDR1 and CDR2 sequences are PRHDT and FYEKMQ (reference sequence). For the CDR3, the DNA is TGTGCCAGCAGCTTTGGCGGGACAGATTCCTACGAGCAGTACTTC. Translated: CASSFGGTDSYEQYF.

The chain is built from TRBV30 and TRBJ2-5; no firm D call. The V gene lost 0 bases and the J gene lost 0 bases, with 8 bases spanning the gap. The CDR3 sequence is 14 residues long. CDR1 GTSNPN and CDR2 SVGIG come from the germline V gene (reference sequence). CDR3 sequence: CAWSVQMYQETQYF. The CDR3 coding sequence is TGTGCCTGGAGTGTGCAGATGTACCAAGAGACCCAGTACTTC.

The DNA for the CDR3 is TGTGCCAGCAGTTTAAGGGGTCGTCAGCCCCAGCATTTT. This codes for CASSLRGRQPQHF. The chain carries TRBV27 and TRBJ1-5; D is perhaps TRBD1 (5 bases). Germline CDR1 MNHEY, CDR2 SMNVEV (reference sequence). Trimming took 2 bases from V and 6 from J, leaving 8 bases between them. CDR3 length: 13 amino acids.

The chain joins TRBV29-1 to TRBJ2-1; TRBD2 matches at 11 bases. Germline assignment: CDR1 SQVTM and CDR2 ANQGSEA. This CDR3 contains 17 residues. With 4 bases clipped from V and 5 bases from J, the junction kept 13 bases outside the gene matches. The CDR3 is CSVAGLAEPFEDNEQFF. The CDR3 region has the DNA TGCAGCGTTGCGGGACTAGCGGAACCCTTTGAGGACAATGAGCAGTTCTTC.

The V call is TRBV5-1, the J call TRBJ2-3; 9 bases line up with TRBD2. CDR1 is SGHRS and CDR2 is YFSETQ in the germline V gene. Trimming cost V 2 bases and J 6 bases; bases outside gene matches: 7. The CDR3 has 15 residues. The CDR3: CASSFSGRELDTQYF. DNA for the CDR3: TGCGCCAGCAGCTTTAGCGGGAGAGAACTGGATACGCAGTATTTT.

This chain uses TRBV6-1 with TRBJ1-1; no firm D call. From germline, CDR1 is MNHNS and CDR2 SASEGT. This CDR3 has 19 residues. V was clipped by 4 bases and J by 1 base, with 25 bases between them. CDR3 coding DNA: TGTGCCAGCAGTGGGTTCCAGGAATATGTAGCGAGGGCGAACACTGAAGCTTTCTTT. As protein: CASSGFQEYVARANTEAFF.

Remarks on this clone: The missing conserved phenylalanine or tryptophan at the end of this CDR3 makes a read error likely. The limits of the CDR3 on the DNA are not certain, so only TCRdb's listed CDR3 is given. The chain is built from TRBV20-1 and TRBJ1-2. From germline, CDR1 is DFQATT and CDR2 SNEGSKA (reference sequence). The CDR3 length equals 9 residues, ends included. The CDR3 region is CSPLEGPAV.

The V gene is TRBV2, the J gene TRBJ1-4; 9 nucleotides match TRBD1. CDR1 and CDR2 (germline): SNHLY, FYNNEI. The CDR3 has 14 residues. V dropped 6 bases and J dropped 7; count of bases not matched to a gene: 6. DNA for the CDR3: TGTGCCAGCAGGGCAGGACAGGGGTTTGAAAAACTGTTTTTT. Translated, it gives CASRAGQGFEKLFF.

CDR3: CASSQDRVKNSPLHF. The CDR3 DNA reads TGCGCCAGCAGCCAAGACAGGGTTAAGAATTCACCCCTCCACTTT. V usage is TRBV4-3 and J usage is TRBJ1-6; weak D call: TRBD1 (5 bases). The CDR3 has 15 amino acids. V shed 0 bases and J shed 7 bases, with 10 bases lying between them. Looked up from germline, CDR1 is LGHNA and CDR2 is YSLEER.

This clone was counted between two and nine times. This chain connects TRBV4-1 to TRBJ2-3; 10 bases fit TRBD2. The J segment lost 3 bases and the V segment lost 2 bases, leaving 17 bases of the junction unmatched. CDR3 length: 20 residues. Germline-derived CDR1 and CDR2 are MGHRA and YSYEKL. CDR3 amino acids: CASSQSPREKRGGQTDTQYF. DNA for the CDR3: TGCGCCAGCAGCCAAAGCCCGCGGGAAAAGCGGGGGGGCCAGACAGATACGCAGTATTTT.

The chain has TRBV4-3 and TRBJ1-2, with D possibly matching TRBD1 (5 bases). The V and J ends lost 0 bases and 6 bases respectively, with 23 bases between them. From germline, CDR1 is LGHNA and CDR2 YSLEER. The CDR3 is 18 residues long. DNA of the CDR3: TGCGCCAGCAGCCAAGATTTTTTGGGGCCAGGGTCGGCTGATGGCTACACCTTC. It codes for CASSQDFLGPGSADGYTF.

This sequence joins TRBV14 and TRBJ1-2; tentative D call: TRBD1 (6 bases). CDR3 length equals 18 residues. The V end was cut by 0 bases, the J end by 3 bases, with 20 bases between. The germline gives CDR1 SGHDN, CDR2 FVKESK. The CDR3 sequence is CASSQDFGGRGDDYGYTF. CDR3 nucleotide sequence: TGTGCCAGCAGCCAAGATTTCGGGGGGCGAGGGGATGACTATGGCTACACCTTC.

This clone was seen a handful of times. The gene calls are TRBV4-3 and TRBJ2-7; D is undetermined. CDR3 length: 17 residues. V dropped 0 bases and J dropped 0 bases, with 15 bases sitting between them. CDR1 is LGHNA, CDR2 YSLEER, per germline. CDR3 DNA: TGCGCCAGCAGCCAAGACTTTTCCCAAGTCTACTCCTACGAGCAGTACTTC. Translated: CASSQDFSQVYSYEQYF.

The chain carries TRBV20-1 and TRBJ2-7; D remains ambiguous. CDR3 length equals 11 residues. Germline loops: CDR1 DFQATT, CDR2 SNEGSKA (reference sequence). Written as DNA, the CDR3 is TGCACGTGCAGGTCCTACGTGGAGCAGTACTTC. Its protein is CTCRSYVEQYF.

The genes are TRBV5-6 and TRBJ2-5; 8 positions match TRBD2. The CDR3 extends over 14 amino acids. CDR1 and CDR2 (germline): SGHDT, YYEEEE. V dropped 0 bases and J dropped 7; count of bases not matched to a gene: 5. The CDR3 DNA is TGTGCCAGCAGCTTGGGAGCGGGGGTGGGGACCCAGTACTTC. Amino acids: CASSLGAGVGTQYF.

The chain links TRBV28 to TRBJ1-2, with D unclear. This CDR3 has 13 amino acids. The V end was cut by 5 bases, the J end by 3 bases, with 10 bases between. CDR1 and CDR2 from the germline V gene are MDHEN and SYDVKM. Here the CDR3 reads CASSTTVDYGYTF. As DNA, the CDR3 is TGTGCCAGCAGTACAACAGTCGACTATGGCTACACCTTC.

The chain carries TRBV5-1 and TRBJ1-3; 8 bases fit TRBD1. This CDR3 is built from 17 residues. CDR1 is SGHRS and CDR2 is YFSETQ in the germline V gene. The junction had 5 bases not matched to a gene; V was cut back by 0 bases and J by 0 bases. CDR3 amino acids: CASSLGGQESSGNTIYF. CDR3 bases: TGCGCCAGCAGCTTGGGGGGACAGGAGAGCTCTGGAAACACCATATATTTT.